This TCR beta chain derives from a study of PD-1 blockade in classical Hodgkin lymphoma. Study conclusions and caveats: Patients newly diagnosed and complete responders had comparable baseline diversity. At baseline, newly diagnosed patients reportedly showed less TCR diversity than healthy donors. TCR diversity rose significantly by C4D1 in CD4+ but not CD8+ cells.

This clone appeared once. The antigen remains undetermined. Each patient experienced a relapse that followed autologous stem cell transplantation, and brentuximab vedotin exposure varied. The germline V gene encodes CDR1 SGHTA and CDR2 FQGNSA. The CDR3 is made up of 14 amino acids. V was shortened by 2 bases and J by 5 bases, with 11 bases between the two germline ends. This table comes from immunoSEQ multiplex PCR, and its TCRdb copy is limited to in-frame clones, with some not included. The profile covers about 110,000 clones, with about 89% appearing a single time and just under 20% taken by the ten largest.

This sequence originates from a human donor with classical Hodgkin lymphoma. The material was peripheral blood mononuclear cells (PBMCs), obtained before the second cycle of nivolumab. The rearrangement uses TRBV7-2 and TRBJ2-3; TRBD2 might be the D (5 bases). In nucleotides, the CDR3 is TGTGCCAGCAGCTTATACTGGAGCGGAGATACGCAGTATTTT. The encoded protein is CASSLYWSGDTQYF.